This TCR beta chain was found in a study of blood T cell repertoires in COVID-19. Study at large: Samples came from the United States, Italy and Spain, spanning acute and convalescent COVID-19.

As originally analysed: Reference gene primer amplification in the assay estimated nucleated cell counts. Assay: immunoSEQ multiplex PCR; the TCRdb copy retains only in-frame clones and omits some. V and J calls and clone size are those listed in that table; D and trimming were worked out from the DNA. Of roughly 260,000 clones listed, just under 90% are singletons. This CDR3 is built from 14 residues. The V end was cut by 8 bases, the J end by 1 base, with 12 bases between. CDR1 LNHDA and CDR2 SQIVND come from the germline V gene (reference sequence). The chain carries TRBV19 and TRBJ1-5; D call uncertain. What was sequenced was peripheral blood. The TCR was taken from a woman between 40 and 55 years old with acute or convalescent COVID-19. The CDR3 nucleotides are TGTGCCAGTCTACGAACGGGGAGCAATCAGCCCCAGCATTTT. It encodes CASLRTGSNQPQHF.